This T cell receptor beta chain derives from a study of CD8+ T cells in alopecia areata. Study findings and constraints: Besides other cells, scalp samples also yield sequences of resident alphabeta T cells from normal skin.

From germline, CDR1 is MNHEY and CDR2 SMNVEV (reference sequence). The CDR3 extends over 15 amino acids. V was pared by 6 bases and J by 0 bases, with 11 bases between. The researchers isolated CD4+ and CD8+ T cells from PBMCs by sorting. After isolation, RNA underwent reverse transcription to generate cDNA as the sequencing template. Sequenced by immunoSEQ multiplex PCR; TCRdb stores in-frame clones only, minus some. Among 25,000 to 40,000 clones listed, about 80% were seen once. Remarks on this clone: No antigen is known for it.

The gene calls are TRBV27 and TRBJ1-4; D gene uncertain. This TCR derives from a human donor with alopecia areata. Material: NKG2D-low CD8+ T cells sorted from blood. The DNA for the CDR3 is TGTGCCAGCAGCCTCGAACTTGCAACTAATGAAAAACTGTTTTTT. This translates into CASSLELATNEKLFF.